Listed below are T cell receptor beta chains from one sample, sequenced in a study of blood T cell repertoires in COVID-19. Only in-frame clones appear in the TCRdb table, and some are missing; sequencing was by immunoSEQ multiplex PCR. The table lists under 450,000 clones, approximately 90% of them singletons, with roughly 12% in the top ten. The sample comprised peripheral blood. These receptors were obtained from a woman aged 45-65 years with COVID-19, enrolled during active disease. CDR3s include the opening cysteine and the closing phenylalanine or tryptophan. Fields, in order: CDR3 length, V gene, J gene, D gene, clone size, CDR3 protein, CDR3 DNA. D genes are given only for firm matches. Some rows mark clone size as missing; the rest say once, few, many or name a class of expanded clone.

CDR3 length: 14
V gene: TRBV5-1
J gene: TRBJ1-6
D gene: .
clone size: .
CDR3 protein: CASSSRTDNSPLHF
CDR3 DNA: TGCGCCAGCAGCTCCCGGACAGATAATTCACCCCTCCACTTT

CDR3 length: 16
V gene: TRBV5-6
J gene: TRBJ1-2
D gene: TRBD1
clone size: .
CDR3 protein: CASSWDREAGGYGYTF
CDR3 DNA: TGTGCCAGCAGCTGGGACAGGGAGGCAGGGGGCTATGGCTACACCTTC

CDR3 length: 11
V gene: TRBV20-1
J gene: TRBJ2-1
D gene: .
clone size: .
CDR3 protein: CSASPSNEQFF
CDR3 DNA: TGCAGTGCTAGTCCCAGCAATGAGCAGTTCTTC

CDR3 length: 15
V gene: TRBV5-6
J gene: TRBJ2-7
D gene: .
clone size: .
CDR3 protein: CASSKIRDSSYEQYF
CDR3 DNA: TGTGCCAGCAGCAAGATCCGGGACTCCTCCTACGAGCAGTACTTC

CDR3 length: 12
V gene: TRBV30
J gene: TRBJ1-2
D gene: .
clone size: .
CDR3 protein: CAWVRSNYGYTF
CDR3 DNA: TGTGCCTGGGTTCGGTCTAACTATGGCTACACCTTC

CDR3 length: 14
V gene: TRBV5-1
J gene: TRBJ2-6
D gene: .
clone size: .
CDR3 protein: CASSPYSGANVLTF
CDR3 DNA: TGCGCCAGCAGCCCCTACTCTGGGGCCAACGTCCTGACTTTC

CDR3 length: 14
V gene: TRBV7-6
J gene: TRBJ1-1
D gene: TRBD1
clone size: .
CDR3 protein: CASSLEGANTEAFF
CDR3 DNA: TGTGCCAGCAGCTTAGAGGGGGCAAACACTGAAGCTTTCTTT

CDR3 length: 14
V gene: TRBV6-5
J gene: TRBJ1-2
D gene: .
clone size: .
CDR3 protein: CASSTGGRLYGYTF
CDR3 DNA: TGTGCCAGCAGCACTGGGGGGAGACTCTATGGCTACACCTTC

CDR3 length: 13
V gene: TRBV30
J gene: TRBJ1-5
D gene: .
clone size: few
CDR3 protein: CAWSSGANQPQHF
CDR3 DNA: TGTGCCTGGAGTTCAGGGGCCAATCAGCCCCAGCATTTT

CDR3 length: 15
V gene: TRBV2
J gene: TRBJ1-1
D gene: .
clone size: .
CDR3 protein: CASSEARSETPEAFF
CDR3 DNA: TGTGCCAGCAGTGAAGCGCGTTCGGAGACCCCTGAAGCTTTCTTT

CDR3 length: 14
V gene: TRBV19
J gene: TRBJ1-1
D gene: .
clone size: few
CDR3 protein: CATSPTQLNTEAFF
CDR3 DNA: TGTGCCACCAGCCCGACACAACTTAACACTGAAGCTTTCTTT

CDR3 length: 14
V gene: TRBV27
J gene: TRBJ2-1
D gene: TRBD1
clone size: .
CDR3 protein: CASSLGTGWNEQFF
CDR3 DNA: TGTGCCAGCAGTTTAGGGACAGGGTGGAATGAGCAGTTCTTC

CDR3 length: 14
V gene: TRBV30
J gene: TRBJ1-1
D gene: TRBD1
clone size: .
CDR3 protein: CASDLDRGLTEAFF
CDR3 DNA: TGTGCCTCGGACCTGGACAGGGGTCTTACTGAAGCTTTCTTT

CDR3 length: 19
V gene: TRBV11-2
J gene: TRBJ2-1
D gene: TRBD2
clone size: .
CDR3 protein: CASSSLGALAGGRGGEQFF
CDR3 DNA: TGTGCCAGCAGCTCTTTAGGGGCCCTAGCGGGGGGTCGAGGTGGTGAGCAGTTCTTC

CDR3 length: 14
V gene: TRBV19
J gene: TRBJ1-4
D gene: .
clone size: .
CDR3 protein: CASSMKELNEKLFF
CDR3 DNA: TGTGCCAGTAGTATGAAAGAGCTGAATGAAAAACTGTTTTTT

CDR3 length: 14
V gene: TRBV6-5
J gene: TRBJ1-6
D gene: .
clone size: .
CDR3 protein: CASSYPQRDSPLHF
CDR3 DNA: TGTGCCAGCAGTTACCCTCAGCGGGATTCACCCCTCCACTTT

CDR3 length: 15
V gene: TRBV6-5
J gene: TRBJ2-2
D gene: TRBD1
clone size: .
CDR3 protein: CASSLGQGWTGELFF
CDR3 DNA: TGTGCCAGCAGTCTCGGACAGGGTTGGACCGGGGAGCTGTTTTTT

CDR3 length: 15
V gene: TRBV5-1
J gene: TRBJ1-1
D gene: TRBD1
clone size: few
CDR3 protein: CASSPKAGTVGVAFF
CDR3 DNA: TGCGCCAGCAGCCCAAAGGCCGGGACAGTCGGGGTAGCTTTCTTT

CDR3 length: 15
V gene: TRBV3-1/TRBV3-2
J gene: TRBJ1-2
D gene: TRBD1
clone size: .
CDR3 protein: CASSQPGGGGYGYTF
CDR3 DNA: TGTGCCAGCAGCCAACCAGGGGGCGGCGGCTATGGCTACACCTTC

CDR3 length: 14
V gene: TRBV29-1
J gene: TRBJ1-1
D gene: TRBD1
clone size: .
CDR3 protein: CSAVMGQGGAEAFF
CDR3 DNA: TGCAGCGCGGTAATGGGACAGGGTGGCGCTGAAGCTTTCTTT

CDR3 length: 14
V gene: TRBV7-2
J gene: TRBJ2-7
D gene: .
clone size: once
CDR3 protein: CASSLTPGAYEQYF
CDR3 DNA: TGTGCCAGCAGCCTTACGCCCGGGGCCTACGAGCAGTACTTC

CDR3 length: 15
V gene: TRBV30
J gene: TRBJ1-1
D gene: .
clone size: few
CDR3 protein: CAWSVGVGGKAEAFF
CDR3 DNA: TGTGCCTGGAGCGTAGGGGTTGGAGGGAAAGCTGAAGCTTTCTTT

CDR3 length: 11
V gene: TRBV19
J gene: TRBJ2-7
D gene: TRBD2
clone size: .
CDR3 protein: CASSGGSEQYF
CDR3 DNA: TGTGCCAGTAGTGGCGGGAGCGAGCAGTACTTC

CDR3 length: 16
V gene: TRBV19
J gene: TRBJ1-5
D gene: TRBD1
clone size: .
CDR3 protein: CARPTIGQECNQPQHF
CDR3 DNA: TGTGCCAGGCCCACCATCGGACAGGAGTGCAATCAGCCCCAGCATTTT

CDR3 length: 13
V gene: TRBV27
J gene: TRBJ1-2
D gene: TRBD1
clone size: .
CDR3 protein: CASRGMDREGYTF
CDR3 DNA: TGTGCCAGCAGGGGAATGGACAGGGAAGGCTACACCTTC

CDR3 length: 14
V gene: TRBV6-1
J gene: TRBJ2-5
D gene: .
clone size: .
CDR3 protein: CASSEATQGETQYF
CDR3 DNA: TGTGCCAGCAGTGAAGCAACGCAGGGAGAGACCCAGTACTTC

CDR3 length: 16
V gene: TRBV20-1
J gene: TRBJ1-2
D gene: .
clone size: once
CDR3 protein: CSASDGSGFSFYGYTF
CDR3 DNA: TGCAGTGCTAGTGATGGCTCAGGGTTTTCATTCTATGGCTACACCTTC

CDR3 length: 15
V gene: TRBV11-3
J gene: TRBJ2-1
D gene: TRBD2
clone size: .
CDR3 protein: CASSSLAGAGNEQFF
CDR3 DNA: TGTGCCAGCAGTTCACTAGCGGGGGCTGGAAATGAGCAGTTCTTC

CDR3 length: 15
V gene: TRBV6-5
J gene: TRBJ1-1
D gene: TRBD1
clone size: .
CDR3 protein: CASTDRGQFSFAAFF
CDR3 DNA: TGTGCCAGCACCGACAGGGGGCAGTTCAGCTTCGCCGCTTTCTTT

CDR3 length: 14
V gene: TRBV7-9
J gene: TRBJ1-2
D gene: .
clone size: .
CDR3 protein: CASSAAGRNYGYTF
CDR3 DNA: TGTGCCAGCAGCGCCGCAGGCCGGAACTATGGCTACACCTTC

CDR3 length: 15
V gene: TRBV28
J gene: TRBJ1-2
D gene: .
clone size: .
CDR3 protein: CASSPQRAPRYGYTF
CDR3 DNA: TGTGCCAGCAGCCCTCAGCGGGCCCCTAGATATGGCTACACCTTC